This T cell receptor (beta chain) was profiled in a study of shared clonotypes between healthy human individuals (dated by TCRdb to about 2020). About the study as a whole: The cohort included three men and a couple of women between 18 and 49 years of age. To estimate repertoire size and how much clonotypes are shared between individuals, the study performed deep sequencing of blood TCR repertoires from about five healthy adults. To increase sequencing depth and limit assay-specific biases, TCR repertoire library preparation and sequencing were carried out by different laboratories using diverse techniques. Per donor, three plates each were used for CD4 naive and CD4 memory, two for CD8 naive, and one for CD8 memory. Per donor, leukapheresis produced somewhere between about 0.8 and 9 billion PBMCs. The study at large found these results: Sampling was limited to blood, and TCR repertoires in tissue likely differ from TCR repertoires in blood. Because the study included a small number of donors, the genetic and exposure-history diversity represented was limited. About 5% of naive CD4, around 3.6% of naive CD8, 2.3% of memory CD4, and about 0.4% of memory CD8 clonotypes were shared across several donors. Compared with non-shared clonotypes, the clonotypes found in all four sorted-subset donors had higher generation probabilities. Rarefaction of sorted-subset datasets indicated incomplete sequencing despite the large sequencing depth. Pairwise subsampling indicated that sequencing depth was expected to affect the degree of clonotype sharing among donors. Naive subsets generally had larger estimated clonotype richness than memory subsets did.

From the cysteine through the phenylalanine, the CDR3 covers 13 amino acids. The CDR3 DNA has 39 bases and is translated from base 1. Looking up the germline V gene (reference sequence) yields CDR1 PRHDT and CDR2 FYEKMQ. V and J lose 0 bases and 0 bases, and a span of 3 bases separates them. About this clone: There is no known antigen for this receptor. Within one base of it there is no much larger clone, and no base qualities were kept. Other DNA sequences from this sample encode an identical CDR3 as well.

Using the deep immunoSEQ assay, multiplex PCR amplified TCR CDR3 regions from genomic DNA. Extracted genomic DNA from each cell subset was distributed evenly across all wells of several immunoSEQ 96-well plates, and each plate was treated as a replicate. For sorted subsets, around 200 ng genomic DNA, equal to 25,000 to 35,000 T cell genomes, was loaded into each replicate PCR. Purified libraries were quantified with a Qubit 3.0 fluorometer, sized on a Bioanalyzer 2100, and re-quantified with the KAPA Library Quantification kit. Every immunoSEQ 96-well plate was sequenced on a separate single-read 150-cycle Illumina NextSeq 550 flow cell. The published analysis was carried out like this. Because the immunoSEQ output included only junctional sequences and no quality scores, the filtering could not be the same as the filtering used for full-length reads. To assign V/J genes and CDR3, sequences were annotated using PyIR, a Python wrapper for IgBLAST v1.9, with IMGT germline references. Reads with weak V/J assignments (E-value above 1e-6), missing CDR3, stop codons, out-of-frame junctions, or ambiguous translated residues were removed. V3J clonotypes were defined as sequences sharing the same inferred V gene, J gene, and CDR3 amino acid sequence. The percentage overlap between two repertoires was calculated by dividing the number of shared unique clonotypes by the size of the smaller repertoire. Richness of each repertoire was evaluated using RTK rarefaction, the Chao1 estimator, and Recon v2.1 estimates of unobserved clonotypes. Generation probabilities for all TCRbeta clonotypes obtained by the gDNA method from a handful of donors were computed using OLGA. In TCRdb, the immuneACCESS table is reduced to in-frame sequences with V and J assigned. These tables do not hold every clone; where another copy was compared, an unresolved V gene accounts for under half, and the others remain unexplained. Clone size and V and J calls were adopted from that table, with D and trimming inferred from the DNA. This sample has 550,000 to 750,000 clones in its table, and roughly 96% of those were observed once. Jointly, the top ten make up about 0.11% of the sample.

CD8 naive samples were CD45RO-negative cells positively selected for CCR7, giving a CD45RA+CCR7+ population that excluded TemRA cells. The donors were healthy, HIV-negative adults with no recently reported acute infections or vaccinations. All donors were Caucasian adults living in Nashville, Tennessee, USA. Blood was obtained by leukapheresis, after which PBMCs were separated by Ficoll-Histopaque density gradient centrifugation and cryopreserved in liquid nitrogen vapor phase. Purity and quantity of every magnetically sorted T cell population were checked by analytical flow cytometry. Each sorted fraction had its genomic DNA isolated and then quantified by UV absorbance on a Nanodrop 2000c.

Sequences were obtained from naive CD8+ T cells sorted from blood. What the cell subset or site label conveys for this sample: CD45RA+CCR7+. The origin of this receptor is a woman aged 30 to 39 in good health. The V gene is TRBV13 and the J gene is TRBJ2-7, with the D gene not confidently named. The base sequence is TGTGCCAGCAGCTTAGGGAACTCCTACGAGCAGTACTTC. This codes for CASSLGNSYEQYF.